The 9 T cell receptor beta chains listed next were all sequenced from one sample in a study of shared clonotypes between healthy human individuals. Sequencing used immunoSEQ multiplex PCR; TCRdb keeps in-frame clones, though not all of them. The sample consists of roughly 2,000,000 clones, 85% to 95% of them appearing once. Only CD45RO-negative cells positively selected for CCR7 counted as naive CD8 cells, so terminally differentiated effector memory CD45RA+ cells were excluded. Material: naive CD8+ T cells sorted from blood. The receptor set was obtained from a man aged 18 to 30 in good health.

Regarding this clone: Other DNA sequences in this sample translate to the same CDR3. The chain carries TRBV7-9 and TRBJ1-2; TRBD1 is a possible D gene (6 bases). This CDR3 region has 13 residues. Trimming removed 1 base from V and 6 bases from J, with 9 bases in between. CDR1 is SEHNR and CDR2 is FQNEAQ in the germline V gene (reference sequence). CDR3 in DNA: TGTGCCAGCAGCTTAGTCGGGGGGCATGGCTACACCTTC. It codes for CASSLVGGHGYTF. The full variable domain, completed using reference TRBV7-9 and TRBJ1-2, is DTGVSQNPRHKITKRGQNVTFRCDPISEHNRLYWYRQTLGQGPEFLTYFQNEAQLEKSRLLSDRFSAERPKGSFSTLEIQRTEQGDSAMYLCASSLVGGHGYTFGSGTRLTVV.

This rearrangement joins TRBV4-1 to TRBJ2-7, with D uncertain. The germline V and J ends were trimmed by 2 bases and 1 base, with 15 bases remaining between them. The CDR3 has 16 residues. The germline V gene has CDR1 MGHRA and CDR2 YSYEKL. CDR3: CASSQPQGFGSYEQYF. In nucleotides, the CDR3 is TGCGCCAGCAGCCAACCACAAGGCTTCGGGTCCTACGAGCAGTACTTC.

V and J are TRBV28 and TRBJ2-7; D is undetermined. Germline V CDR1 and CDR2: MDHEN, SYDVKM. Trimming removed 5 bases from V and 1 base from J, with 6 bases in between. The CDR3 consists of 12 residues. This chain's CDR3 is CASSPTSYEQYF. DNA of the CDR3: TGTGCCAGCAGTCCCACGTCCTACGAGCAGTACTTC.

The CDR3 DNA is TGCGCCAGCAGGGATAGCAATCAGCCCCAGCATTTT. Protein product: CASRDSNQPQHF. The genes are TRBV10-1 and TRBJ1-5; D remains ambiguous. Germline CDR1 and CDR2: WNHNN and SYGVQD (reference sequence). There are 12 residues in the CDR3. V gave up 6 bases and J gave up 0 bases, with 3 bases separating them.

Only a few counts were recorded for this clone. Other DNA sequences within the sample encode an identical CDR3. The V call is TRBV28, the J call TRBJ2-7; 8 bases line up with TRBD1. This CDR3 comprises 13 residues. Trimming removed 2 bases from V and 3 bases from J; junction bases left unmatched: 0. The V gene's germline CDR1 is MDHEN and CDR2 SYDVKM. The CDR3 spells CASSLTGGYEQYF. The CDR3 DNA reads as TGTGCCAGCAGTTTAACAGGGGGCTACGAGCAGTACTTC.

The genes are TRBV28 and TRBJ1-1; D unresolved. Germline CDR1 is MDHEN and CDR2 is SYDVKM. The CDR3 is made up of 13 amino acids. Trimming took off 3 bases at V and 7 bases at J, with 12 bases between the two ends. The CDR3 is CASSFSDPLEAFF. CDR3 DNA sequence: TGTGCCAGCAGTTTCTCCGACCCCCTTGAAGCTTTCTTT. The full variable domain, rest sourced from reference TRBV28 and TRBJ1-1, is DVKVTQSSRYLVKRTGEKVFLECVQDMDHENMFWYRQDPGLGLRLIYFSYDVKMKEKGDIPEGYSVSREKKERFSLILESASTNQTSMYLCASSFSDPLEAFFGQGTRLTVV.

The chain employs TRBV7-9 and TRBJ1-4; 11 nucleotides align to TRBD1. CDR1 is SEHNR and CDR2 is FQNEAQ in the germline V gene (reference sequence). CDR3 length equals 19 residues. CDR3 loop: CAASVEGDRGIVANEKLFF. CDR3 in DNA: TGTGCAGCCTCCGTTGAAGGGGACAGGGGGATCGTTGCTAATGAAAAACTGTTTTTT.

The V and J genes are TRBV11-2 and TRBJ2-5; 7 bases are shared with TRBD2. Germline CDR1 SGHAT, CDR2 FQNNGV. This CDR3 comprises 17 residues. Trimming removed 5 bases from V and 4 bases from J; junction bases left unmatched: 16. The CDR3, as DNA: TGTGCCAGCAGCACCCGAGTAGTTGCGGGGGTATCAGAGACCCAGTACTTC. This gives the protein CASSTRVVAGVSETQYF.

The J gene is TRBJ1-6, the V gene TRBV7-9, with 8 bases aligning to TRBD1. This CDR3 region has 16 residues. Germline values: CDR1 SEHNR, CDR2 FQNEAQ (reference sequence). Trimming cost V 4 bases and J 8 bases; bases outside gene matches: 10. The CDR3, as DNA: TGTGCCAGCAGCTCCCTTTCGGGACAGGAAGATTCACCCCTCCACTTT. Amino acids: CASSSLSGQEDSPLHF.